The 18 T cell receptor beta chains listed next were all sequenced from one sample in a study of blood T cell repertoires in COVID-19. Assay used: immunoSEQ multiplex PCR; TCRdb lists only in-frame clones, some missing. The sample consists of a few hundred thousand clones, approximately 85% of them appearing once. Sequenced: PBMCs or T cells enriched from blood (not recorded which). The source of these receptors is a man in his thirties or forties who had recovered from COVID-19.

This chain uses TRBV7-6 with TRBJ1-1; a possible D gene is TRBD1 (6 bases). The CDR3 is 13 residues long. Trimming pared 4 bases from V and 1 base from J, leaving 7 bases between. The germline V gene has CDR1 SGHVS and CDR2 FNYEAQ. In DNA form, the CDR3 reads TGTGCCAGCAGCTCGACAGGGAACACTGAAGCTTTCTTT. Amino acids: CASSSTGNTEAFF.

This clone appeared a single time. V and J are TRBV5-4 and TRBJ1-2; D possibly corresponds to TRBD1 (5 bases). Per germline, CDR1 SGHNT and CDR2 YYREEE (reference sequence). This CDR3 is 13 amino acids long. V was clipped by 9 bases and J by 8 bases, with 20 bases between them. The CDR3 DNA reads as TGTGCCATAGGGGAATATAGGATGGGGGGCTACACCTTC. Protein: CAIGEYRMGGYTF.

J is TRBJ1-2 and V is TRBV6-6, with 8 bases that match TRBD1. The CDR3 is 15 residues long. Germline V gene lookup returns CDR1 MNHNY and CDR2 SVGAGI (reference sequence). Trimming cost V 2 bases and J 1 base; bases outside gene matches: 3. CDR3 bases: TGTGCCAGCAGTTACGGACAGGGCAATAACTATGGCTACACCTTC. Protein: CASSYGQGNNYGYTF.

The rearrangement joins TRBV7-9 to TRBJ2-3; 9 bases agree with TRBD1. The CDR3 sequence is 15 residues long. V was pared by 4 bases and J by 4 bases, with 6 bases of the junction left unmatched. Germline CDR1 and CDR2: SEHNR and FQNEAQ (reference sequence). The CDR3 DNA reads TGTGCCAGCAGCTCGCGGACAGGGGTGTCAGATACGCAGTATTTT. It codes for CASSSRTGVSDTQYF.

The chain links TRBV6-2 or TRBV6-3 to TRBJ2-5; 8 positions match TRBD2. Germline V lookup: CDR1 MNHEY, CDR2 SVGEGT. The junction had 11 bases not matched to a gene; V was cut back by 6 bases and J by 5 bases. The CDR3 sequence is 15 residues long. The CDR3 bases are TGTGCCAGCAGCGACATCGGGACTAGTGAGGAGACCCAGTACTTC. Protein: CASSDIGTSEETQYF.

The gene calls are TRBV2 and TRBJ1-2, with D possibly TRBD1 on 5 matching bases. CDR1 is SNHLY, CDR2 FYNNEI, per germline. V shed 6 bases and J shed 4 bases, with 15 bases lying between them. CDR3 size: 14 residues. The CDR3 reads CASRATVESYGYTF. The CDR3 DNA sequence: TGTGCCAGCAGAGCGACAGTCGAGTCCTATGGCTACACCTTC. Filled out from reference TRBV2 and TRBJ1-2, the complete variable domain reads EPEVTQTPSHQVTQMGQEVILRCVPISNHLYFYWYRQILGQKVEFLVSFYNNEISEKSEIFDDQFSVERPDGSNFTLKIRSTKLEDSAMYFCASRATVESYGYTFGSGTRLTVV.

This clone was counted only a few times. This chain joins TRBV9 and TRBJ1-2, with 10 bases fitting TRBD1. V trimming: 2 bases; J trimming: 6 bases; junction bases outside the gene matches: 1. The CDR3 is 13 amino acids. Germline values: CDR1 SGDLS, CDR2 YYNGEE. CDR3 coding DNA: TGTGCCAGCAGCGTTGGACAGGGGGATGGCTACACCTTC. Protein product: CASSVGQGDGYTF.

The chain recombines TRBV6-1 with TRBJ1-2, with 8 positions matching TRBD1. V dropped 1 base and J dropped 3; count of bases not matched to a gene: 1. Germline CDR1 MNHNS, CDR2 SASEGT. This CDR3 region has 14 residues. DNA of the CDR3: TGTGCCAGCAGTGAAGAGGACAGGGACTATGGCTACACCTTC. This encodes CASSEEDRDYGYTF.

In this sample, this clone turned up many times. This sequence joins TRBV18 and TRBJ2-5; D unclear. The germline CDR1 and CDR2 sequences are KGHSH and LQKENI. The CDR3 is 13 residues long. The ends were cut back, 4 bases at V and 1 base at J, with 7 bases in the middle. CDR3 DNA sequence: TGTGCCAGCTCACTCCGTCTCCAAGAGACCCAGTACTTC. Its translation: CASSLRLQETQYF.

This clone was observed a few times. The chain has TRBV3-1 (or the pseudogene TRBV3-2) and TRBJ1-3, with D possibly being TRBD1 (6 bases). CDR1 LGHDT and CDR2 YNNKEL come from the germline V gene (reference sequence). Trimming removed 2 bases at V and 4 bases at J, with 9 bases between. The CDR3 extends over 14 amino acids. The CDR3 spells CASSQTGTGNTIYF. The CDR3, as DNA: TGTGCCAGCAGCCAAACTGGGACAGGAAACACCATATATTTT.

This clone was observed at least ten times. The CDR3 here is CASSDSRGSRGYYGYTF. The CDR3 DNA follows: TGTGCCAGCAGTGACTCGCGGGGGTCCCGAGGATACTATGGCTACACCTTC. The rearrangement uses TRBV6-4 and TRBJ1-2; the D gene is possibly TRBD1 (5 bases). V was shortened by 0 bases and J by 3 bases, with 17 bases between the two germline ends. Germline values: CDR1 MRHNA, CDR2 SNTAGT. The CDR3 sequence is 17 residues long.

A single count supports this clone. This chain links TRBV19 with TRBJ2-2, with D unclear. Germline V gives CDR1 LNHDA, CDR2 SQIVND (reference sequence). This CDR3 has 14 residues. The V end lost 6 bases, the J end lost 2 bases, and 10 bases lay between the germline ends. The CDR3 loop reads CASSRSRNTGELFF. The CDR3 nucleotides read TGTGCCAGTAGCAGGTCGAGAAACACCGGGGAGCTGTTTTTT.

The rearrangement uses TRBV7-2 and TRBJ2-5, with TRBD2 matching over 10 bases. Germline V CDR1 and CDR2: SGHTA, FQGNSA. The CDR3 is 15 amino acids. J gave up 4 bases and V 5 bases, and 7 bases lay outside the gene matches. The CDR3 nucleotides read TGTGCCAGCAGCCCCCAGCGGGGGGGCCCAGAGACCCAGTACTTC. Encoded protein: CASSPQRGGPETQYF.

CDR3 in amino acids: CASAQGRGNQPQHF. CDR3 DNA sequence: TGTGCCAGTGCACAGGGGCGCGGCAATCAGCCCCAGCATTTT. This chain joins TRBV9 and TRBJ1-5, with 7 bases matching TRBD1. Losses at the gene ends were 8 bases for V and 2 bases for J; bases not matched to a gene: 7. Germline CDR1 is SGDLS and CDR2 is YYNGEE. The CDR3 is 14 amino acids.

This sequence joins TRBV6-5 and TRBJ1-5; perhaps TRBD1 as D (6 bases). The CDR3 consists of 15 residues. Trimming stripped 5 bases from V and 6 bases from J, with 17 bases between. Germline assignment: CDR1 MNHEY and CDR2 SVGAGI. This CDR3 reads CASSPSIGGRQPQHF. In nucleotides, the CDR3 is TGTGCCAGCAGTCCAAGCATCGGGGGGCGTCAGCCCCAGCATTTT.

This chain links TRBV2 with TRBJ1-1, with a weak D call TRBD1 (6 bases). CDR1 and CDR2 from the germline V gene are SNHLY and FYNNEI. V was clipped by 3 bases and J by 0 bases, with 11 bases between them. The CDR3 covers 15 residues. CDR3 loop: CASSEGRGVNTEAFF. The CDR3 DNA reads TGTGCCAGCAGTGAGGGGAGGGGGGTGAACACTGAAGCTTTCTTT. Based on the CDR3 plus reference TRBV2 and TRBJ1-1, the full variable domain is EPEVTQTPSHQVTQMGQEVILRCVPISNHLYFYWYRQILGQKVEFLVSFYNNEISEKSEIFDDQFSVERPDGSNFTLKIRSTKLEDSAMYFCASSEGRGVNTEAFFGQGTRLTVV.

In DNA, the CDR3 is TGTGCCAGCAGCCGACAACCAAATGGGGGCTACACCTTC. Its translation is CASSRQPNGGYTF. The J gene is TRBJ1-2, the V gene TRBV14; D not resolved. The V end lost 4 bases, the J end lost 8 bases, and 14 bases lay between the germline ends. The CDR3 consists of 13 residues. The germline V gene has CDR1 SGHDN and CDR2 FVKESK.

The V call is TRBV7-3, the J call TRBJ2-5, with TRBD1 matching 7 bases. Germline values: CDR1 SGHTA, CDR2 FQGTGA. V was clipped by 4 bases and J by 7 bases; unmatched bases: 9. This CDR3 is 14 amino acids long. CDR3 sequence reads: CASSSNRGHGTQYF. CDR3 in DNA: TGTGCCAGCAGCTCGAACAGGGGACATGGGACCCAGTACTTC.